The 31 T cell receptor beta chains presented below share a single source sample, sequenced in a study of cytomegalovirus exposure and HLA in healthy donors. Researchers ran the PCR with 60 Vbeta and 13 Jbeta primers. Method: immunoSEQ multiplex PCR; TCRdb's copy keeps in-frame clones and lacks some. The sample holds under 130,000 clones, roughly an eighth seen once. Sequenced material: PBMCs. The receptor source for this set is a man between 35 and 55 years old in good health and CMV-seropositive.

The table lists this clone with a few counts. The CDR3 sequence: CASSLKSTGQTMNTEAFF. DNA of the CDR3: TGTGCCAGCTCGCTGAAAAGCACGGGACAGACCATGAACACTGAAGCTTTCTTT. The V gene is TRBV18, the J gene TRBJ1-1, with 7 bases identical to TRBD1. The CDR3 sequence is 18 residues long. Germline assignment: CDR1 KGHSH and CDR2 LQKENI. Trimming cost V 6 bases and J 0 bases; bases outside gene matches: 16.

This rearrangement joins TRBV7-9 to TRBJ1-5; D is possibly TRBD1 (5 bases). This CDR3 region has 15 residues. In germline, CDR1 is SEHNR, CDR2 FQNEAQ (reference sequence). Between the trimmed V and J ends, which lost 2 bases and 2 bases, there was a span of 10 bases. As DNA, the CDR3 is TGTGCCAGCAGCTTAAGTGGGACTGGCAATCAGCCCCAGCATTTT. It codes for CASSLSGTGNQPQHF.

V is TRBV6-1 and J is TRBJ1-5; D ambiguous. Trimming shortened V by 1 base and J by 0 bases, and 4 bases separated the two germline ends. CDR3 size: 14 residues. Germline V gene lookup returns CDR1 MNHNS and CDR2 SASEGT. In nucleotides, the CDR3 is TGTGCCAGCAGTGAAGGTTATAGCAATCAGCCCCAGCATTTT. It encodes CASSEGYSNQPQHF.

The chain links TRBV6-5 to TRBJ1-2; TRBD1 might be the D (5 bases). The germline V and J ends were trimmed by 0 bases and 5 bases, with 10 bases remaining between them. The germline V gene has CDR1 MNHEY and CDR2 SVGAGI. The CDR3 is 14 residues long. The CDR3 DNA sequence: TGTGCCAGCAGTTACTCCGGGGAGGGGTATGGCTACACCTTC. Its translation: CASSYSGEGYGYTF.

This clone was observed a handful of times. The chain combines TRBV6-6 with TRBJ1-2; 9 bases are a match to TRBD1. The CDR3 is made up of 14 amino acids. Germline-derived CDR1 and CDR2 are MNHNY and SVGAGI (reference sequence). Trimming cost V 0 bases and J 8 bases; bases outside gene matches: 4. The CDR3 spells CASSYSGQGQGYTF. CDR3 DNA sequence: TGTGCCAGCAGTTACTCGGGACAGGGCCAGGGCTACACCTTC.

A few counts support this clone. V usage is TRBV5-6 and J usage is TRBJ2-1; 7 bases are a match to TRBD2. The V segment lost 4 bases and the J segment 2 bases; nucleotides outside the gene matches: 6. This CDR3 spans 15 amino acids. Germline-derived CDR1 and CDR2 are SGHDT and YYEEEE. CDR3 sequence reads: CASSDEGGAYNEQFF. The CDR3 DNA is TGTGCCAGCAGCGACGAGGGAGGGGCCTACAATGAGCAGTTCTTC.

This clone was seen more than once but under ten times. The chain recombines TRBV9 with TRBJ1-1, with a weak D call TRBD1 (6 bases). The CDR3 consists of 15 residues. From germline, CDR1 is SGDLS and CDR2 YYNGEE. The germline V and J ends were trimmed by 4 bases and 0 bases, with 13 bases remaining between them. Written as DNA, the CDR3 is TGTGCCAGCAGCAAAGGACAGTCCATGAACACTGAAGCTTTCTTT. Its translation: CASSKGQSMNTEAFF.

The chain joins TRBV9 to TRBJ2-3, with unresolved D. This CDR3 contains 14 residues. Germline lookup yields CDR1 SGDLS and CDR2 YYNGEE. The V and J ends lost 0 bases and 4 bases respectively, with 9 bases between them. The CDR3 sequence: CASSVVPSADTQYF. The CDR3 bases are TGTGCCAGCAGCGTAGTCCCGAGCGCAGATACGCAGTATTTT.

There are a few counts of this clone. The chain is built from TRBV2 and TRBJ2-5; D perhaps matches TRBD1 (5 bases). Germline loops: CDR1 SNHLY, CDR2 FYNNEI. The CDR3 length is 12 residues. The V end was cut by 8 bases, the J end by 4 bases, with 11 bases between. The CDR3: CASGAPRETQYF. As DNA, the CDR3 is TGTGCCAGCGGGGCCCCTCGAGAGACCCAGTACTTC.

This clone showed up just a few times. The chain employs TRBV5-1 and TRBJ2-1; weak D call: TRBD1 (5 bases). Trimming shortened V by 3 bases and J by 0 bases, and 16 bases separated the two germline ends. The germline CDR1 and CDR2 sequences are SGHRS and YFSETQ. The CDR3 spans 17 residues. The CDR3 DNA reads TGCGCCAGCAGCTCGCCTAGGGGCACGAGCTCCTACAATGAGCAGTTCTTC. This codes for CASSSPRGTSSYNEQFF.

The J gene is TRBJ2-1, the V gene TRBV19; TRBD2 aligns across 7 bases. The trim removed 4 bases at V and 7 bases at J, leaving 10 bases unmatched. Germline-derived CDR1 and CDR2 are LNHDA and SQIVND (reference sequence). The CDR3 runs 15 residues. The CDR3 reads CASSKLAGEGNEQFF. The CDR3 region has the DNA TGTGCCAGTAGTAAACTGGCGGGAGAGGGTAATGAGCAGTTCTTC.

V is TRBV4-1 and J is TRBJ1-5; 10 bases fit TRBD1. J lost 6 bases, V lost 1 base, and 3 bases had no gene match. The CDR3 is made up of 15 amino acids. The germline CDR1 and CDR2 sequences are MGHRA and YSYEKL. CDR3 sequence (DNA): TGCGCCAGCAGCCAAGGACAGGGGGCCGTTCAGCCCCAGCATTTT. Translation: CASSQGQGAVQPQHF.

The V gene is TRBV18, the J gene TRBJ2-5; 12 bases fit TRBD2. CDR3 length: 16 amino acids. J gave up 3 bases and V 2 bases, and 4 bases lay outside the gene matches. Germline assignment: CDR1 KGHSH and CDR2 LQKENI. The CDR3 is CASSPATSGRKETQYF. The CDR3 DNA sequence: TGTGCCAGCTCACCAGCAACTAGCGGGAGGAAAGAGACCCAGTACTTC.

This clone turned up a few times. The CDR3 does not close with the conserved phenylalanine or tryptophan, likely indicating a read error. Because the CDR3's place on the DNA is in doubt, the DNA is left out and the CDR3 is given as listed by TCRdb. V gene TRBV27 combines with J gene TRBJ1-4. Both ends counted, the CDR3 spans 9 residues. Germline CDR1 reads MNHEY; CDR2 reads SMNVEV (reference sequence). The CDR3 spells CASSWCLFP.

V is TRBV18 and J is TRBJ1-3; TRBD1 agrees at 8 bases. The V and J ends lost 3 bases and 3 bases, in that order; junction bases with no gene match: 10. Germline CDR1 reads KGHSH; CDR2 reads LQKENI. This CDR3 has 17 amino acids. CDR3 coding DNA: TGTGCCAGCTCACCCATTCCAGGGGGCGTCGTTGGAAACACCATATATTTT. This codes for CASSPIPGGVVGNTIYF.

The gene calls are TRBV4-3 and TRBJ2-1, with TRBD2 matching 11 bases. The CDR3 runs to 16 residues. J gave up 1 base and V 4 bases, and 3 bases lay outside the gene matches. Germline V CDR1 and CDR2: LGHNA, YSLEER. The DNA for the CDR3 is TGCGCCAGCAGCCCAGGGACTAGCGGTTCCTACAATGAGCAGTTCTTC. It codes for CASSPGTSGSYNEQFF.

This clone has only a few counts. The CDR3 loop is CAISEPSGSFTGELFF. CDR3 bases: TGTGCCATCAGTGAACCTAGCGGGAGTTTCACCGGGGAGCTGTTTTTT. This chain connects TRBV10-3 to TRBJ2-2; 10 positions match TRBD2. V dropped 3 bases and J dropped 4; count of bases not matched to a gene: 5. CDR3 length: 16 amino acids. Germline V gene data show CDR1 as ENHRY and CDR2 as SYGVKD.

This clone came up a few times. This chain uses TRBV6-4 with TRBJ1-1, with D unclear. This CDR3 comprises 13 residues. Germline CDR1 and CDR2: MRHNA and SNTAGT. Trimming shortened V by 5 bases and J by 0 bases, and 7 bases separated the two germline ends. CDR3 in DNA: TGTGCCAGCAGTAAAGAGTTGAACACTGAAGCTTTCTTT. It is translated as CASSKELNTEAFF.

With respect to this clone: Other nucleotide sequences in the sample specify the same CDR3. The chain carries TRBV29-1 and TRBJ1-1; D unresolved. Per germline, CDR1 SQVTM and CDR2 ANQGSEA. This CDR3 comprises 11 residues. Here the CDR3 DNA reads TGCAGTGTGCGCCGGGACACTGAAGCTTTCTTT. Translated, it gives CSVRRDTEAFF.

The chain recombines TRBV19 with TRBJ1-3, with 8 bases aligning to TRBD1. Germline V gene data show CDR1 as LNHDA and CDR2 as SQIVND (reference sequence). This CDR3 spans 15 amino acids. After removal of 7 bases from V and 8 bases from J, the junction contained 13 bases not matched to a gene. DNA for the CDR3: TGTGCCAGTACCTTAACCCCCGGGACAGGAGACACCATATATTTT. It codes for CASTLTPGTGDTIYF. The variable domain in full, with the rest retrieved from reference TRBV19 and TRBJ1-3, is DGGITQSPKYLFRKEGQNVTLSCEQNLNHDAMYWYRQDPGQGLRLIYYSQIVNDFQKGDIAEGYSVSREKKESFPLTVTSAQKNPTAFYLCASTLTPGTGDTIYFGEGSWLTVV.

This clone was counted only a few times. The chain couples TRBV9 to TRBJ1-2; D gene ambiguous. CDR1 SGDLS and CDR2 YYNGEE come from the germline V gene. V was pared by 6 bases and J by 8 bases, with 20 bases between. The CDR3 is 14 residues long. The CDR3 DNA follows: TGTGCCAGCACTCTCGGAGGGCGACCGGGCGGCTACACCTTC. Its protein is CASTLGGRPGGYTF.

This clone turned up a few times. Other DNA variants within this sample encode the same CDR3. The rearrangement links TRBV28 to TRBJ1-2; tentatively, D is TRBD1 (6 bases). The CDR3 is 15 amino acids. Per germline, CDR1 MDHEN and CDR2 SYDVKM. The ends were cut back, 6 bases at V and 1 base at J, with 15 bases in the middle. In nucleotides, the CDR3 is TGTGCCAGCAGCACTGTTCGGGACAATAACTATGGCTACACCTTC. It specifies CASSTVRDNNYGYTF.

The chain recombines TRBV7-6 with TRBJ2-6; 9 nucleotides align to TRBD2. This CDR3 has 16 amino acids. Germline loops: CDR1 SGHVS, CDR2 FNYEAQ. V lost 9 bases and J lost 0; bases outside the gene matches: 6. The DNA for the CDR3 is TGTGCCAGAGGGCTAGCGGGGACCTCTGGGGCCAACGTCCTGACTTTC. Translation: CARGLAGTSGANVLTF. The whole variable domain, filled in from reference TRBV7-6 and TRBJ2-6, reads GAGVSQSPRYKVTKRGQDVALRCDPISGHVSLYWYRQALGQGPEFLTYFNYEAQQDKSGLPNDRFSAERPEGSISTLTIQRTEQRDSAMYRCARGLAGTSGANVLTFGAGSRLTVL.

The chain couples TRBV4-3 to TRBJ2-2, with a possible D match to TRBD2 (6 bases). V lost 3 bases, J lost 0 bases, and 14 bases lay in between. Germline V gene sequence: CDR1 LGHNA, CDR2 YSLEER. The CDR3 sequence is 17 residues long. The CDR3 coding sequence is TGCGCCAGCAGCCACCACCTGGGCGGGACGAACACCGGGGAGCTGTTTTTT. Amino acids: CASSHHLGGTNTGELFF.

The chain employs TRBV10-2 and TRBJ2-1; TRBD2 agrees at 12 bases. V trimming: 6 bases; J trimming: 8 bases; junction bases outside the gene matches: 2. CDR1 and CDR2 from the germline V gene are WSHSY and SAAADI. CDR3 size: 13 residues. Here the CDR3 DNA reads TGCGCCAGCAGGACTAGCGGGAGCTATGAGCAGTTCTTC. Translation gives CASRTSGSYEQFF.

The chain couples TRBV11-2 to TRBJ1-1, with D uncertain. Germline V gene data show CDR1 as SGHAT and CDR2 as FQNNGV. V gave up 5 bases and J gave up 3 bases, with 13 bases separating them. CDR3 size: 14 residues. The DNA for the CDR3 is TGTGCCAGCAGCGCCTCGGGAGCGCACACTGAAGCTTTCTTT. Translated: CASSASGAHTEAFF. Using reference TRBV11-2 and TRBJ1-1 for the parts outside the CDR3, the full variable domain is EAGVAQSPRYKIIEKRQSVAFWCNPISGHATLYWYQQILGQGPKLLIQFQNNGVVDDSQLPKDRFSAERLKGVDSTLKIQPAKLEDSAVYLCASSASGAHTEAFFGQGTRLTVV.

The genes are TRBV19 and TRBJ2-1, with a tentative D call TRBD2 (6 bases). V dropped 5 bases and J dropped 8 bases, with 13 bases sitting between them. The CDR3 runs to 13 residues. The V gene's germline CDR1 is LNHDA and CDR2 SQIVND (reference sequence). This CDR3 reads CASSPQRADEQFF. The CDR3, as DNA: TGTGCCAGTAGTCCCCAGCGGGCGGATGAGCAGTTCTTC.

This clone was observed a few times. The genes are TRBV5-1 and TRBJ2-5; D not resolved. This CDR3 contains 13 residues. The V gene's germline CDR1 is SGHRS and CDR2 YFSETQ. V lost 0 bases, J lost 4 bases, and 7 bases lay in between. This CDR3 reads CASSLGHPETQYF. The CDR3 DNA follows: TGCGCCAGCAGCTTGGGACATCCAGAGACCCAGTACTTC.

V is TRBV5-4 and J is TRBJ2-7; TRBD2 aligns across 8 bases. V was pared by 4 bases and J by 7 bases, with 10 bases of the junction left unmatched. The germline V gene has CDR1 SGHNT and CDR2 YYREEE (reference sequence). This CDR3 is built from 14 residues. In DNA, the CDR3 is TGTGCCAGCAGCCACGGCGGGGGGCGTGATGAGCAGTACTTC. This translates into CASSHGGGRDEQYF.

CDR3: CAISEEGQGAYEQYF. CDR3 DNA sequence: TGTGCCATCAGTGAGGAAGGACAGGGGGCCTACGAGCAGTACTTC. V gene TRBV10-3 combines with J gene TRBJ2-7, with 10 nucleotides matching TRBD1. The CDR3 totals 15 residues. The V segment lost 2 bases and the J segment 2 bases; nucleotides outside the gene matches: 3. Germline V CDR1 and CDR2: ENHRY, SYGVKD.

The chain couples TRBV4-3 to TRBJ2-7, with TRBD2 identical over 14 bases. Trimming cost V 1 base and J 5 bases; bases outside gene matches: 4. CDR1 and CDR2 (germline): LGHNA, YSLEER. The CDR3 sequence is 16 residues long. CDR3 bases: TGCGCCAGCAGCCAAGCCCGGACTAGCGGGAGGAACGAGCAGTACTTC. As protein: CASSQARTSGRNEQYF.